The 6 T cell receptor beta chains below all came from one sample that was sequenced in a study of blood T cells in healthy people across ages. For the second PCR, which ran for 7 to 11 cycles, a sample-barcoded 5' primer and a J-beta primer mix were used. TCRdb reprocessed the 5' RACE reads with MiXCR, giving one entry per CDR3 protein. The sample lists 1.2 million to 1.5 million distinct CDR3 sequences, about 40% seen once, with 7.9% in the top ten. The material sequenced was blood. The receptors originated from a woman between 18 and 29 years old in good health.

The chain carries TRBV20-1 and TRBJ2-1; TRBD2 is a possible D gene (5 bases). V lost 4 bases and J 4 bases, leaving 14 bases between the germline ends. This CDR3 region has 14 residues. The germline CDR1 and CDR2 sequences are DFQATT and SNEGSKA (reference sequence). The CDR3 region has the DNA TGCAGTGCTATCGCCCCGCGGGTATACAATGAGCAGTTCTTC. Protein sequence: CSAIAPRVYNEQFF.

The J gene is TRBJ2-2, the V gene TRBV6-5; 14 bases map to TRBD2. After removal of 0 bases from V and 5 bases from J, the junction contained 5 bases not matched to a gene. Germline values: CDR1 MNHEY, CDR2 SVGAGI. This CDR3 region has 18 residues. CDR3: CASSYSPGLAGDTGELFF. In DNA form, the CDR3 reads TGTGCCAGCAGTTACTCCCCGGGACTAGCGGGAGATACCGGGGAGCTGTTTTTT.

A note on this clonotype: With a much larger clone just one base away, this may be a read error. The chain uses TRBV27 and TRBJ2-5; a possible D gene is TRBD2 (6 bases). The CDR3 is 15 residues long. Germline-derived CDR1 and CDR2 are MNHEY and SMNVEV (reference sequence). The V end was cut by 2 bases, the J end by 11 bases, with 21 bases between. The CDR3 sequence is CASSLLASSYNEQYF. As DNA, the CDR3 is TGTGCCAGCAGTTTACTAGCGTCTTCCTACAATGAGCAGTACTTC.

J is TRBJ2-3 and V is TRBV6-1; 7 bases align to TRBD1. This CDR3 spans 14 amino acids. CDR1 is MNHNS and CDR2 is SASEGT in the germline V gene. J lost 4 bases, V lost 1 base, and 2 bases had no gene match. CDR3 coding DNA: TGTGCCAGCAGTGAAGAGAGGGGGCCAGATACGCAGTATTTT. It yields the protein CASSEERGPDTQYF.

V and J are TRBV12-5 and TRBJ2-3; 7 bases match TRBD2. The length of the CDR3 is 15 residues. V lost 6 bases and J lost 0; bases outside the gene matches: 6. The germline V gene encodes CDR1 LGHNT and CDR2 FRNRAP. Here the CDR3 DNA reads TGTGCTAGTGGCTCACTAGCGACTAGCACAGATACGCAGTATTTT. Protein sequence: CASGSLATSTDTQYF.

The chain has TRBV20-1 and TRBJ2-5; a possible D gene is TRBD2 (7 bases). The J call may be mistaken, given a closer DNA end match to TRBJ2-7. Per the germline V gene, CDR1 is DFQATT and CDR2 is SNEGSKA (reference sequence). The CDR3 spans 16 residues. In DNA form, the CDR3 reads TGCAGTGCGAGACCGGGGTGGGGGCGGGAGACCTACGAGCAGTACTTC. It codes for CSARPGWGRETYEQYF.